This T cell receptor (beta chain) appears in the sequencing data of a study of blood T cell repertoires in COVID-19 (dated by TCRdb to the early 2020s). Background for the entire study: Collaborator samples came from the United States, Italy and Spain and covered acute and convalescent phases of COVID-19. The prospective study material was composed of cDNA or gDNA derived from T cells, B-cell-depleted T cells, or PBMCs. Where available, HLA class I and class II types were taken from metadata supplied by the sample provider and were not determined by assay-based typing. Samples came from the ongoing ImmuneRACE study (first 160 participants) plus 1,254 subjects from 6 global collaborators. The dataset comprised deeply sampled blood TCRbeta repertoires from subjects exposed to, actively infected with, or recovered from COVID-19. A de-identified subject ID, COVID-19 status, age in years and sex were almost always included in the sample metadata. The repertoires were released in a freely available public database meant as a resource for research on the immune response to SARS-CoV-2. What the study reported, not specific to this receptor: The quantity of clinical and demographic metadata differed by source and by participant and was supplied without curation.

As regards this clone: Its antigen target is currently unknown. Per-base quality was not reported, and no clone a single base away is much larger than it.

The immunoSEQ Assay, a bias-controlled multiplex PCR, was used to amplify TCRbeta CDR3 regions from genomic DNA. Per the original workflow: The number of nucleated cells in each sample was estimated by amplification of reference gene primers within the assay. To quantify the absolute abundance of each unique TCRbeta CDR3 rearrangement, sequence reads were collapsed and filtered. For each sample, productive Simpson clonality was calculated as the square root of Simpson's diversity index across productive rearrangements. TCRdb provides this immuneACCESS table in a form limited to in-frame rearrangements. Some clones are lacking; in checked studies, under half of them reflect an unresolved V gene, and why the rest are absent is not known. The D gene and trimming were derived from the DNA, and the V and J assignments and clone size from that table. Across this sample there are approximately 46,000 clones, with 84% seen only once. Of the sample, roughly 8.2% is held by the ten largest clones.

Collaborating institutions collected whole blood in K2EDTA tubes following their own protocols. For TCRbeta analysis, collaborators shipped samples as frozen whole blood, isolated PBMCs, or DNA extracted from either of those sample types. This clonotype was obtained from a human donor in a cohort sampled during active COVID-19. Sequenced input: peripheral blood.

The DNA reads TGTGCCAGCAGCGTATCTAGCACCAGCTACGAGCAGTACTTC. Translated, this gives CASSVSSTSYEQYF. The chain couples TRBV11-2 to TRBJ2-7; a weak D assignment points to TRBD2 (5 bases agree). The CDR3 goes from the cysteine to the phenylalanine over 14 residues. Only the CDR3 portion is preserved as DNA: 42 bases, with reading frame beginning at the first base. The trim is 5 bases for V and 3 bases for J, with a gap of 14 bases between the germline ends. CDR1 and CDR2 are read off the germline V gene as SGHAT and FQNNGV.